One sample yielded the 30 T cell receptor beta chains listed below, sequenced in a study of blood T cell repertoires in COVID-19. Assay: immunoSEQ multiplex PCR; the TCRdb copy retains only in-frame clones and omits some. Here the sample spans about 200,000 clones, approximately 91% being singletons. The sample consisted of peripheral blood. The receptors come from a woman aged 40 to 50 who had recovered from COVID-19.

The chain is built from TRBV11-2 and TRBJ2-3; 7 bases fit TRBD1. Germline loops: CDR1 SGHAT, CDR2 FQNNGV. Trimming at V came to 3 bases and at J to 1 base, leaving 1 base not matched to a gene. The CDR3 length is 14 residues. CDR3 protein: CASSFTGGTDTQYF. CDR3 bases: TGTGCCAGCAGCTTTACAGGGGGCACAGATACGCAGTATTTT.

This clone was picked up one time. The V call is TRBV30, the J call TRBJ1-5; 10 nucleotides match TRBD1. Trimming at V came to 2 bases and at J to 6 bases, leaving 10 bases not matched to a gene. From germline, CDR1 is GTSNPN and CDR2 SVGIG (reference sequence). This CDR3 is 16 amino acids long. The CDR3 sequence is CAWSHGTGEPSQPQHF. The CDR3 region has the DNA TGTGCCTGGAGTCATGGGACAGGGGAGCCCAGTCAGCCCCAGCATTTT. Complete variable domain (other parts from reference TRBV30 and TRBJ1-5): SQTIHQWPATLVQPVGSPLSLECTVEGTSNPNLYWYRQAAGRGLQLLFYSVGIGQISSEVPQNLSASRPQDRQFILSSKKLLLSDSGFYLCAWSHGTGEPSQPQHFGDGTRLSIL.

The chain uses TRBV4-3 and TRBJ2-7; TRBD1 agrees at 7 bases. J lost 0 bases, V lost 1 base, and 3 bases had no gene match. The CDR3 runs to 15 residues. CDR1 is LGHNA and CDR2 is YSLEER in the germline V gene. The CDR3 reads CASSQVWDSSYEQYF. CDR3 DNA: TGCGCCAGCAGCCAAGTATGGGACAGCTCCTACGAGCAGTACTTC.

This clone was seen a few times. The chain links TRBV19 to TRBJ2-1, with TRBD2 identical over 8 bases. Germline V lookup: CDR1 LNHDA, CDR2 SQIVND (reference sequence). J lost 6 bases, V lost 4 bases, and 8 bases had no gene match. The CDR3 length is 15 residues. CDR3 residues: CASSTGTRYSNEQFF. In DNA, the CDR3 is TGTGCCAGTAGTACCGGGACTAGGTACTCCAATGAGCAGTTCTTC.

The chain is built from TRBV29-1 and TRBJ2-7; 10 nucleotides match TRBD1. The length of the CDR3 is 16 residues. Germline V gene lookup returns CDR1 SQVTM and CDR2 ANQGSEA. V shed 3 bases, J shed 3 bases, and the junction held 11 bases outside the gene matches. The CDR3 loop reads CSVDGAPGQGNYEQYF. CDR3 sequence (DNA): TGCAGCGTTGACGGGGCCCCGGGACAGGGGAACTACGAGCAGTACTTC.

This sequence joins TRBV2 and TRBJ1-5; D call uncertain. V was cut by 8 bases and J by 6 bases, with 14 bases left in between. This CDR3 is built from 13 residues. Germline lookup yields CDR1 SNHLY and CDR2 FYNNEI. This CDR3 is CASGRDSVQPQHF. The CDR3 DNA sequence: TGTGCCAGCGGGCGGGATAGCGTTCAGCCCCAGCATTTT.

In its sample, this clone was seen once. V gene TRBV2 combines with J gene TRBJ1-1, with D perhaps matching TRBD1 (5 bases). The CDR3 is 13 residues long. With 4 bases removed from V and 3 bases from J, the gap between germline ends came to 9 bases. Germline V gene sequence: CDR1 SNHLY, CDR2 FYNNEI. The CDR3, as DNA: TGTGCCAGCAGTGCAACGACAGACACTGAAGCTTTCTTT. It is translated as CASSATTDTEAFF. Filled out from reference TRBV2 and TRBJ1-1, the complete variable domain reads EPEVTQTPSHQVTQMGQEVILRCVPISNHLYFYWYRQILGQKVEFLVSFYNNEISEKSEIFDDQFSVERPDGSNFTLKIRSTKLEDSAMYFCASSATTDTEAFFGQGTRLTVV.

V is TRBV28 and J is TRBJ2-7; perhaps TRBD2 as D (6 bases). Germline V lookup: CDR1 MDHEN, CDR2 SYDVKM. V shed 2 bases and J shed 3 bases, with 11 bases lying between them. The CDR3 contains 14 residues. The CDR3 is CASSLIGGNYEQYF. The CDR3 nucleotides are TGTGCCAGCAGTTTAATCGGGGGAAACTACGAGCAGTACTTC. Full variable domain (missing parts from reference TRBV28 and TRBJ2-7): DVKVTQSSRYLVKRTGEKVFLECVQDMDHENMFWYRQDPGLGLRLIYFSYDVKMKEKGDIPEGYSVSREKKERFSLILESASTNQTSMYLCASSLIGGNYEQYFGPGTRLTVT.

The chain uses TRBV18 and TRBJ2-5; 8 positions match TRBD2. V lost 3 bases to trimming and J lost 5 bases; unmatched junction nucleotides: 5. The CDR3 has 14 residues. Germline lookup yields CDR1 KGHSH and CDR2 LQKENI. The CDR3 reads CASSPRLARETQYF. CDR3 nucleotide sequence: TGTGCCAGCTCACCGAGACTAGCGAGGGAGACCCAGTACTTC.

The chain joins TRBV7-3 to TRBJ2-5; D is ambiguous. Germline V CDR1 and CDR2: SGHTA, FQGTGA. V lost 2 bases to trimming and J lost 5 bases, with 9 bases between them. The length of the CDR3 is 13 residues. This chain's CDR3 is CASSLVAQETQYF. The CDR3 region has the DNA TGTGCCAGCAGCTTAGTGGCCCAGGAGACCCAGTACTTC.

The V and J genes are TRBV27 and TRBJ2-2; D is undetermined. Germline CDR1 MNHEY, CDR2 SMNVEV (reference sequence). The V gene lost 5 bases and the J gene lost 4 bases, with 14 bases spanning the gap. This CDR3 spans 15 amino acids. As DNA, the CDR3 is TGTGCCAGCAGTCATGCCCGTCACGGCACCGGGGAGCTGTTTTTT. Protein sequence: CASSHARHGTGELFF.

In its sample, this clone was seen a few times. This chain joins TRBV14 and TRBJ1-1, with D maybe TRBD1 (6 bases). With 1 base removed from V and 9 bases from J, the gap between germline ends came to 15 bases. Per germline, CDR1 SGHDN and CDR2 FVKESK. This CDR3 has 14 residues. CDR3 residues: CASSQVWDNPQAFF. The CDR3 DNA follows: TGTGCCAGCAGCCAAGTGTGGGACAACCCTCAAGCTTTCTTT.

This chain joins TRBV27 and TRBJ2-3, with TRBD1 identical over 9 bases. The junction had 17 bases not matched to a gene; V was cut back by 4 bases and J by 3 bases. Germline-derived CDR1 and CDR2 are MNHEY and SMNVEV (reference sequence). This CDR3 contains 19 residues. This chain's CDR3 is CASSSAIWVGQGSTDTQYF. The CDR3, as DNA: TGTGCCAGCAGTTCCGCCATATGGGTGGGACAGGGTAGTACAGATACGCAGTATTTT.

With respect to this clone: Additional DNA sequences in this sample encode the identical CDR3. The V call is TRBV19, the J call TRBJ2-7; 8 positions agree with TRBD1. This CDR3 contains 14 residues. The junction had 4 bases not matched to a gene; V was cut back by 6 bases and J by 0 bases. The V gene's germline CDR1 is LNHDA and CDR2 SQIVND (reference sequence). CDR3 loop: CASSRQGSSYEQYF. The CDR3 coding sequence is TGTGCCAGTAGCCGACAGGGGAGCTCCTACGAGCAGTACTTC.

CDR3 residues: CASSYGLGLAGVETQYF. CDR3 coding DNA: TGTGCCAGCAGTTACGGGTTGGGACTAGCGGGAGTGGAGACCCAGTACTTC. J is TRBJ2-5 and V is TRBV6-2 or TRBV6-3; 14 bases match TRBD2. V lost 2 bases to trimming and J lost 5 bases; unmatched junction nucleotides: 7. The length of the CDR3 is 17 residues. CDR1 and CDR2 (germline): MNHEY, SVGEGT.

The rearrangement joins TRBV7-8 to TRBJ2-2; 8 positions match TRBD1. This CDR3 has 16 residues. The trim removed 3 bases at V and 6 bases at J, leaving 9 bases unmatched. Germline V gene sequence: CDR1 SGHVS, CDR2 FQNEAQ. The CDR3 bases are TGTGCCAGCAGCTTGGAAGGGACAGGAGTTGCCGGGGAGCTGTTTTTT. Its translation: CASSLEGTGVAGELFF.

J is TRBJ2-3 and V is TRBV28, with D possibly being TRBD2 (5 bases). The length of the CDR3 is 17 residues. CDR1 is MDHEN and CDR2 is SYDVKM in the germline V gene. V lost 5 bases and J 0 bases, leaving 18 bases between the germline ends. The DNA of the CDR3 is TGTGCCAGCAGTGACCTCGGACTCACGACTAGCACAGATACGCAGTATTTT. Translated: CASSDLGLTTSTDTQYF.

The chain links TRBV6-5 to TRBJ2-7, with 9 nucleotides matching TRBD1. Germline V gives CDR1 MNHEY, CDR2 SVGAGI. Trimming cost V 0 bases and J 7 bases; bases outside gene matches: 4. There are 14 residues in the CDR3. The CDR3, as DNA: TGTGCCAGCAGTTACTCGGGACAGGGAAGAGAGCAGTACTTC. It translates to CASSYSGQGREQYF.

The chain joins TRBV4-1 to TRBJ1-1, with D possibly matching TRBD1 (6 bases). CDR3 length: 15 residues. Deletions cut 6 bases from V and 10 bases from J, with 24 bases between. CDR1 is MGHRA, CDR2 YSYEKL, per germline. CDR3 loop: CASSHSTRGEQGAFF. CDR3 bases: TGCGCCAGCAGTCACTCGACTCGGGGAGAACAGGGAGCTTTCTTT.

The chain combines TRBV4-1 with TRBJ1-1; possible D gene TRBD1, 5 bases. From germline, CDR1 is MGHRA and CDR2 YSYEKL. The V end was cut by 0 bases, the J end by 5 bases, with 19 bases between. The CDR3 runs to 17 residues. Here the CDR3 reads CASSQDPNQVGDTEAFF. As DNA, the CDR3 is TGCGCCAGCAGCCAAGACCCCAACCAGGTAGGGGATACTGAAGCTTTCTTT.

The chain combines TRBV28 with TRBJ1-2; D is perhaps TRBD1 (5 bases). With 5 bases removed from V and 7 bases from J, the gap between germline ends came to 14 bases. Germline-derived CDR1 and CDR2 are MDHEN and SYDVKM. The CDR3 runs 13 residues. The CDR3, as DNA: TGTGCCAGCAGTCCTTCCCAGGGAGGTGGCTACACCTTC. It is translated as CASSPSQGGGYTF.

V usage is TRBV7-9 and J usage is TRBJ2-3, with D possibly TRBD1 on 5 matching bases. V gave up 2 bases and J gave up 6 bases, with 12 bases separating them. There are 14 residues in the CDR3. The V gene's germline CDR1 is SEHNR and CDR2 FQNEAQ (reference sequence). CDR3 sequence (DNA): TGTGCCAGCAGCTTAAGTCAAGGGGTTGATACGCAGTATTTT. It specifies CASSLSQGVDTQYF.

This rearrangement joins TRBV27 to TRBJ1-6, with D perhaps TRBD1 (6 bases). V was shortened by 5 bases and J by 1 base, with 9 bases between the two germline ends. Germline assignment: CDR1 MNHEY and CDR2 SMNVEV (reference sequence). The CDR3 runs 15 residues. In DNA form, the CDR3 reads TGTGCCAGCAGTGTAGGACAGTCCTATAATTCACCCCTCCACTTT. This codes for CASSVGQSYNSPLHF.

The gene calls are TRBV6-5 and TRBJ2-4; 8 bases agree with TRBD2. The CDR3 loop spans 14 amino acids. Germline CDR1 reads MNHEY; CDR2 reads SVGAGI. The V segment lost 8 bases and the J segment 6 bases; nucleotides outside the gene matches: 9. The CDR3 protein is CASASSGVGNIQYF. The CDR3 nucleotides read TGTGCCAGCGCCAGTAGCGGGGTCGGAAACATTCAGTACTTC.

This clone was seen a handful of times. The chain uses TRBV6-5 and TRBJ2-4, with 7 bases identical to TRBD1. Germline V gene data show CDR1 as MNHEY and CDR2 as SVGAGI. The V segment lost 2 bases and the J segment 3 bases; nucleotides outside the gene matches: 4. The CDR3 has 15 residues. CDR3 coding DNA: TGTGCCAGCAGTTACGGGGCAGGGGGCAAAAACATTCAGTACTTC. It translates to CASSYGAGGKNIQYF.

The chain is built from TRBV19 and TRBJ2-2, with 10 bases matching TRBD2. Germline V gene sequence: CDR1 LNHDA, CDR2 SQIVND (reference sequence). V dropped 3 bases and J dropped 3; count of bases not matched to a gene: 4. This CDR3 is 16 amino acids long. Written as DNA, the CDR3 is TGTGCCAGTAGTATGGCAGCGGGAGGGTACACCGGGGAGCTGTTTTTT. Protein product: CASSMAAGGYTGELFF.

The CDR3 DNA is TGTGCCAGCAGTATACACGTCTACGAGCAGTACTTC. It is translated as CASSIHVYEQYF. The V call is TRBV6-2 or TRBV6-3, the J call TRBJ2-7; D remains unclear. CDR1 and CDR2 from the germline V gene are MNHEY and SVGEGT. With 5 bases removed from V and 3 bases from J, the gap between germline ends came to 8 bases. This CDR3 spans 12 amino acids.

This clone was seen only once. The chain joins TRBV28 to TRBJ1-1, with TRBD1 identical over 7 bases. CDR3 length equals 12 residues. The V gene's germline CDR1 is MDHEN and CDR2 SYDVKM. The ends lost 6 bases at V and 7 bases at J; junction bases unmatched: 5. In DNA, the CDR3 is TGTGCCAGCAGCCATAGACAGGGTGAAGCTTTCTTT. This encodes CASSHRQGEAFF.

V is TRBV4-1 and J is TRBJ2-3; 7 positions match TRBD2. The length of the CDR3 is 15 residues. Unmatched junction bases numbered 4, after V lost 0 bases and J lost 4 bases. Germline CDR1 reads MGHRA; CDR2 reads YSYEKL. Written as DNA, the CDR3 is TGCGCCAGCAGCCAAGAGGGAGGGCGGGCAGATACGCAGTATTTT. The encoded protein is CASSQEGGRADTQYF.

The chain recombines TRBV4-3 with TRBJ2-3; no reliable D call. Between the trimmed V and J ends, which lost 4 bases and 4 bases, there was a span of 15 bases. The CDR3 spans 15 residues. Germline CDR1 LGHNA, CDR2 YSLEER. CDR3 sequence (DNA): TGCGCCAGCAGCCCCATGGCCTACAGAGCAGATACGCAGTATTTT. Protein product: CASSPMAYRADTQYF.